This entry concerns a single T cell receptor beta chain. The sample originates from a study of control samples from healthy donors and cancer patients. V lost 3 bases to trimming and J lost 0 bases; unmatched junction nucleotides: 7. Germline CDR1 is DFQATT and CDR2 is SNEGSKA (reference sequence). This CDR3 region has 16 residues. Assay: immunoSEQ multiplex PCR; the TCRdb copy retains only in-frame clones and omits some. The sample records under 70,000 clones, around 90% being singletons. The rearrangement joins TRBV20-1 to TRBJ2-7; 11 nucleotides agree with TRBD2. The sequencing input was PBMCs. This clonotype originated in a man in his 60s with head and neck cancer. The CDR3: CSASELAGGRSYEQYF. Written as DNA, the CDR3 is TGCAGTGCTAGTGAGCTAGCGGGGGGTCGCTCCTACGAGCAGTACTTC.